This TCR beta chain was sequenced in a study of blood T cell repertoires in COVID-19. Looking at the study overall: The United States, Italy and Spain were the sources of the acute and convalescent COVID-19 samples.

Germline CDR1 and CDR2: LNHDA and SQIVND (reference sequence). V gave up 3 bases and J gave up 7 bases; unmatched junction bases: 11. The CDR3 extends over 15 amino acids. Clones were sequenced by immunoSEQ multiplex PCR, and TCRdb holds only the in-frame ones, with some missing. The sample has 200,000 to 250,000 clones, around 86% seen once. Sequenced input: PBMCs or T cells enriched from blood (not recorded which). The origin of this receptor is a woman aged 40 to 50 with acute COVID-19. The V and J genes are TRBV19 and TRBJ1-2, with 7 bases matching TRBD1. CDR3: CASSINDRVRGGYTF. Here the CDR3 DNA reads TGTGCCAGTAGTATCAATGACAGGGTGAGAGGTGGCTACACCTTC.